These 16 T cell receptor beta chains came from one sample sequenced in a study of cytomegalovirus exposure and HLA in healthy donors. Amplification used 60 Vbeta primers and 13 Jbeta primers. Libraries were prepared by immunoSEQ multiplex PCR; TCRdb keeps only in-frame clonotypes and omits some of them. Found here are 150,000 to 200,000 clones, 77% of them singletons; the top ten hold roughly 3.6%. Sequencing was performed on PBMCs. These receptor sequences come from a woman in her fifties or sixties in good health and CMV-seropositive.

The V and J genes are TRBV29-1 and TRBJ2-7; 12 nucleotides agree with TRBD2. V lost 6 bases to trimming and J lost 4 bases; unmatched junction nucleotides: 16. There are 17 residues in the CDR3. Germline V gene sequence: CDR1 SQVTM, CDR2 ANQGSEA. The CDR3 bases are TGCAGCGTCGAGTCCCAGATGACTAGCGGGAGAGCGTACGAGCAGTACTTC. Translating gives CSVESQMTSGRAYEQYF.

This chain joins TRBV4-3 and TRBJ2-1, with 8 bases lining up with TRBD2. CDR3 size: 21 residues. Trimming cost V 4 bases and J 4 bases; bases outside gene matches: 24. CDR1 and CDR2 from the germline V gene are LGHNA and YSLEER. CDR3 sequence reads: CASSRDRISWIAGPPYNEQFF. CDR3 nucleotides: TGCGCCAGCAGCCGAGATAGGATCAGCTGGATAGCGGGGCCTCCTTACAATGAGCAGTTCTTC.

The chain has TRBV6-1 and TRBJ2-1; D not certain. The CDR3 sequence is 15 residues long. Trimming shortened V by 1 base and J by 7 bases, and 14 bases separated the two germline ends. Germline V gene lookup returns CDR1 MNHNS and CDR2 SASEGT. The CDR3: CASSEGPRSRNEQFF. As DNA, the CDR3 is TGTGCCAGCAGTGAAGGGCCTAGGAGCAGAAATGAGCAGTTCTTC.

This chain uses TRBV4-3 with TRBJ1-5; D unresolved. Trimming left V 1 base short and J 2 bases short, with 12 bases between. The CDR3 spans 16 residues. Germline CDR1 reads LGHNA; CDR2 reads YSLEER. The CDR3 protein is CASSQVWRAGNQPQHF. CDR3 DNA sequence: TGCGCCAGCAGCCAAGTTTGGAGGGCAGGCAATCAGCCCCAGCATTTT.

This clone was seen only a few times. This sequence joins TRBV6-1 and TRBJ2-7; 9 positions agree with TRBD2. Germline V gene sequence: CDR1 MNHNS, CDR2 SASEGT. J was trimmed by 6 bases and V by 4 bases; bases with no gene match: 13. The CDR3 runs to 16 residues. The CDR3 loop is CASSVGSSGRRGEQYF. DNA of the CDR3: TGTGCCAGCAGTGTTGGTAGTAGCGGGAGACGTGGCGAGCAGTACTTC.

The chain carries TRBV6-5 and TRBJ2-1, with D uncertain. Trimming removed 8 bases from V and 2 bases from J, with 10 bases in between. The germline CDR1 and CDR2 sequences are MNHEY and SVGAGI. The CDR3 consists of 13 residues. CDR3 amino acids: CASGATTYNEQFF. DNA for the CDR3: TGTGCCAGCGGAGCCACTACCTACAATGAGCAGTTCTTC.

The rearrangement links TRBV13 to TRBJ1-1, with TRBD1 matching 12 bases. CDR1 and CDR2 from the germline V gene are PRHDT and FYEKMQ (reference sequence). The CDR3 sequence is 15 residues long. J gave up 5 bases and V 9 bases, and 10 bases lay outside the gene matches. DNA of the CDR3: TGTGCCAGAGAAACCGGGACAGGGGGCTTGACTGAAGCTTTCTTT. This sequence encodes CARETGTGGLTEAFF.

The V and J genes are TRBV18 and TRBJ1-1; D may be TRBD1 (6 bases). The CDR3 is 17 amino acids. The V end was cut by 3 bases, the J end by 0 bases, with 17 bases between. Germline lookup yields CDR1 KGHSH and CDR2 LQKENI. CDR3 sequence reads: CASSPRGGTGLNTEAFF. CDR3 nucleotide sequence: TGTGCCAGCTCACCCCGAGGTGGAACAGGGCTGAACACTGAAGCTTTCTTT.

This clone was picked up a small number of times. The genes are TRBV19 and TRBJ1-2; 10 positions agree with TRBD1. Per the germline V gene, CDR1 is LNHDA and CDR2 is SQIVND (reference sequence). This CDR3 is 15 amino acids long. The J segment lost 8 bases and the V segment lost 6 bases, leaving 12 bases of the junction unmatched. The CDR3 DNA is TGTGCCAGTAGCCTTCCCGGGACAGGGGTTGGCGGCTACACCTTC. It codes for CASSLPGTGVGGYTF.

The genes are TRBV11-2 and TRBJ2-7, with 9 nucleotides matching TRBD2. This CDR3 is built from 18 residues. The J segment lost 1 base and the V segment lost 6 bases, leaving 16 bases of the junction unmatched. The germline V gene encodes CDR1 SGHAT and CDR2 FQNNGV. CDR3 in DNA: TGTGCCAGCAGTTACTCAATAGCGGGAGAAACTGGTTCCTACGAGCAGTACTTC. Its protein product is CASSYSIAGETGSYEQYF.

Remarks on this clone: At one of its ends the junction is not consistent with the germline gene, which may arise from a read error. The J gene is TRBJ1-2, the V gene TRBV5-4, with 9 bases lining up with TRBD1. CDR1 and CDR2 from the germline V gene are SGHNT and YYREEE (reference sequence). The CDR3 is 16 residues long. The CDR3 DNA is TGTGCCAGCAGCCCGACCCGGACAGGGGAAAACTATGGCTACGCCTTC. Its protein product is CASSPTRTGENYGYAF.

This clone was recorded only once. The V and J genes are TRBV6-4 and TRBJ2-6; D remains ambiguous. The CDR3 totals 16 residues. Trimming removed 8 bases at V and 2 bases at J, with 16 bases between. Per the germline V gene, CDR1 is MRHNA and CDR2 is SNTAGT. Here the CDR3 reads CASGVRPGAGANVLTF. CDR3 bases: TGTGCCAGCGGCGTTAGACCAGGTGCTGGGGCCAACGTCCTGACTTTC.

The chain employs TRBV25-1 and TRBJ2-5; 9 bases are a match to TRBD2. The J call may be wrong; the DNA end is better matched by TRBJ2-7. Looked up from germline, CDR1 is MGHDK and CDR2 is SYGVNS. CDR3 length: 15 residues. This chain's CDR3 is CASSERGGISYEQYF. Written as DNA, the CDR3 is TGTGCCAGCAGTGAGCGGGGGGGCATATCCTACGAGCAGTACTTC.

V usage is TRBV11-2 and J usage is TRBJ1-1; 7 bases map to TRBD1. The CDR3 covers 16 residues. Germline CDR1 and CDR2: SGHAT and FQNNGV. Trimming at V came to 4 bases and at J to 1 base, leaving 9 bases not matched to a gene. For the CDR3, the DNA is TGTGCCAGCAGCTCAGACGTGAGACAGGGGAACACTGAAGCTTTCTTT. Its protein product is CASSSDVRQGNTEAFF.

This clone was recorded once. This rearrangement joins TRBV28 to TRBJ2-1; tentatively, D is TRBD2 (7 bases). Germline-derived CDR1 and CDR2 are MDHEN and SYDVKM. Trimming took 2 bases from V and 6 from J, leaving 11 bases between them. This CDR3 is built from 14 residues. CDR3 bases: TGTGCCAGCAGTTTAGAAGGGGGGGCCAATGAGCAGTTCTTC. The encoded protein is CASSLEGGANEQFF.

V and J are TRBV6-6 and TRBJ1-1; possible D gene TRBD1, 5 bases. From germline, CDR1 is MNHNY and CDR2 SVGAGI (reference sequence). There are 14 residues in the CDR3. V was trimmed by 2 bases and J by 4 bases, leaving 11 bases between them. The DNA for the CDR3 is TGTGCCAGCAGTTACGGGGGAGGGGTCACTGAAGCTTTCTTT. As protein: CASSYGGGVTEAFF.